This TCR beta chain was found in a study of CD8+CD57+ T cells in acquired aplastic anemia. Study-wide context: When averaged, DNA from sorted CD4+ and CD8+ cells came to approximately 3 ug.

The study profiled TCR beta VDJ and CDR3 using genomic DNA as template. TCRdb re-derived calls from the reads in MiXCR, one entry per CDR3 protein. The profile shows roughly 170,000 distinct CDR3 sequences, around 50% of them singletons. An expansion of CD8+CD57+ cells by flow cytometry had been shown in patients chosen for sequencing. Diagnosis of severe acquired aplastic anemia applied to all patients. Patients had received no therapy at the time of blood sampling. Concerning this clonotype: Its antigen is undetermined.

Study results and limitations: Some 28 CD8+ CDR3 sequences occurred in both the patients and the controls.

Per the germline V gene, CDR1 is DFQATT and CDR2 is SNEGSKA (reference sequence). The CDR3 totals 14 residues. The germline V and J ends were trimmed by 3 bases and 2 bases, with 14 bases remaining between them. The rearrangement links TRBV20-1 to TRBJ2-7, with D hard to call. The TCR was taken from a human donor with aplastic anemia. Sequencing was done on a sample of sorted CD4+, CD8+, or CD8+CD57+ T cells (not recorded which) from PBMCs. As DNA, the CDR3 is TGCAGTGCTAGGACTTCGGACGCAGCCTACGAGCAGTACTTC. It is translated as CSARTSDAAYEQYF.